Following are 3 T cell receptor beta chains from one sample sequenced in a study of CD4 T cells in relation to SARS-CoV-2 and coronaviruses. Only in-frame clones appear in the TCRdb table, and some are missing; sequencing was by immunoSEQ multiplex PCR. Of just under 65,000 clones listed, around 93% were seen once; the top ten hold 0.11% to 0.15%. CD4+ T cells from unexposed donors were obtained before the COVID-19 pandemic (2011-2018). Sample: naive CD4+ T cells from PBMCs. Subset indicated: naive CD4+ T cells isolated by negative enrichment. All receptors come from a human donor in good health.

The V gene is TRBV7-8, the J gene TRBJ2-5; D is possibly TRBD1 (6 bases). Germline CDR1 reads SGHVS; CDR2 reads FQNEAQ. V was cut by 4 bases and J by 2 bases, with 11 bases left in between. The CDR3 length is 14 residues. The CDR3 DNA sequence: TGTGCCAGCAGCTCATACCAGGGGCAAGAGACCCAGTACTTC. Its translation: CASSSYQGQETQYF.

In this sample, this clone turned up once. The V gene is TRBV28, the J gene TRBJ1-3; D gene ambiguous. The V and J ends lost 4 bases and 6 bases respectively, with 4 bases between them. Germline V gene lookup returns CDR1 MDHEN and CDR2 SYDVKM. CDR3 length: 11 residues. The CDR3 spells CASSSLNTIYF. In DNA, the CDR3 is TGTGCCAGCAGTTCCCTAAACACCATATATTTT.

This sequence joins TRBV18 and TRBJ1-1; D is undetermined. Germline V CDR1 and CDR2: KGHSH, LQKENI. Trimming cost V 2 bases and J 3 bases, with 16 bases left between them. The CDR3 is 16 amino acids. The CDR3 nucleotides are TGTGCCAGCTCACCAGAAGACCTGATTATGGACACTGAAGCTTTCTTT. Translated, it gives CASSPEDLIMDTEAFF.